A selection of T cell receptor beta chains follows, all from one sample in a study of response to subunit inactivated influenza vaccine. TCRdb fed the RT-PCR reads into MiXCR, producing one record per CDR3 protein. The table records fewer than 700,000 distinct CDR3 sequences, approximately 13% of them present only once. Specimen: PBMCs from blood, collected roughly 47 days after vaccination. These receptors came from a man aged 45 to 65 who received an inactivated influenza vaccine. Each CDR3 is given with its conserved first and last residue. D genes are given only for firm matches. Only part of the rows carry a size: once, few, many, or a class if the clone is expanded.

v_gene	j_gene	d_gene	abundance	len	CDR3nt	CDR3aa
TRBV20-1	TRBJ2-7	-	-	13	TGCAGTGCAACCGGGACTCCCGTTCTAGAGCAGTACTTC	CSATGTPVLEQYF
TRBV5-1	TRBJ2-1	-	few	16	TGCGCCAGCAGCTTGGTATCGGGTCAGGGTAACAATGAGCAGTTCTTC	CASSLVSGQGNNEQFF
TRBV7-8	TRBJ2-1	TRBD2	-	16	TGTGCCAGCAGCTTAGGGGGACTAGCGGGCTACAATGAGCAGTTCTTC	CASSLGGLAGYNEQFF
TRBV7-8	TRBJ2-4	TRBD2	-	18	TGTGCCAGCAGCTTTCGGCTAGCGGGAGTTTCGGTCAAAAACATTCAGTACTTC	CASSFRLAGVSVKNIQYF
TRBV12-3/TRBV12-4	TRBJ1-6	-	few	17	TGTGCCAGCAGGCCCTATCTAGCTAGCTCCTATAATTCACCCCTCCACTTT	CASRPYLASSYNSPLHF
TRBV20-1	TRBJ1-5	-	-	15	TGCAGTGCTAGTGAGAGAGGAGGGAGGAATCAGCCCCAGCATTTT	CSASERGGRNQPQHF
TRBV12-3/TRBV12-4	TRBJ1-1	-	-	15	TGTGCCAGCAGTCCCGGCGGCAGCCCGAACACTGAAGCTTTCTTT	CASSPGGSPNTEAFF
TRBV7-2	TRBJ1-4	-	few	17	TGTGCCAGCAGCCCTCGACAGAGAATCGCAACTAATGAAAAACTGTTTTTT	CASSPRQRIATNEKLFF
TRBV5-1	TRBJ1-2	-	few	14	TGCGCCAGCATGGAGCAGGGCGATTTATATGGCTACACCTTC	CASMEQGDLYGYTF
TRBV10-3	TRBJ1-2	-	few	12	TGTGCCATCAGTGGTGAAGGATATGGCTACACCTTC	CAISGEGYGYTF
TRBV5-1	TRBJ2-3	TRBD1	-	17	TGCGCCAGCAGCCTGAGTAGGGGACAGGGGGCAACAGATACGCAGTATTTT	CASSLSRGQGATDTQYF
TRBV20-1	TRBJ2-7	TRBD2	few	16	TGCAGTGCTAGAGTGGTGTGGCGGGGGGGCTCCTACGAGCAGTACTTC	CSARVVWRGGSYEQYF
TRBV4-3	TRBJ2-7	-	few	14	TGCGCCAGCAGCCAAGTCTTGGGGACCTACGAGCAGTACTTC	CASSQVLGTYEQYF
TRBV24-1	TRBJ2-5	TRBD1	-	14	TGTGCCACCAGTGATGGGACAGCGCCAGAGACCCAGTACTTC	CATSDGTAPETQYF
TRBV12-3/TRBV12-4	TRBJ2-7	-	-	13	TGTGCCAGCAGCCGATTAGGGTCTACCGAGCAGTACTTC	CASSRLGSTEQYF
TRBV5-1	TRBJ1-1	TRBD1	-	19	TGCGCCAGCAGCTGGACCACAGGGACAGGGGTATATTTGAACACTGAAGCTTTCTTT	CASSWTTGTGVYLNTEAFF
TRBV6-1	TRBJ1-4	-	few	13	TGTGCCAGCAGCCGCGAGGGATATGAAAAACTGTTTTTT	CASSREGYEKLFF
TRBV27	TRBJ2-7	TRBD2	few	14	TGTGCCAGCAGTTTACGGGGGGTCGCCTACGAGCAGTACTTC	CASSLRGVAYEQYF
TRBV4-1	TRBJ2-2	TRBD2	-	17	TGCGCCAGCAGCCAATCAGCGGGGGGGCCCCGTGCGGGGGAGCTGTTTTTT	CASSQSAGGPRAGELFF
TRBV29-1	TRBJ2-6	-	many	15	TGCAGCGCTAGCCTCATGGGCTCTGGGGCCAACGTCCTGACTTTC	CSASLMGSGANVLTF
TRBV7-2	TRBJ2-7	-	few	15	TGTGCCAGCAGCTTAGGCAGGGGAAGGGTGGGGGAGCAGTACTTC	CASSLGRGRVGEQYF
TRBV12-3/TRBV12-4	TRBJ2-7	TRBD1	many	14	TGTGCCAGCAGTTCCCGCAGGGGGCAGGGCGAGCAGTACTTC	CASSSRRGQGEQYF
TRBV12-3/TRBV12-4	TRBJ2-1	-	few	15	TGTGCCAGCAGTTTAGCGCGGTTTGGGAACAATGAGCAGTTCTTC	CASSLARFGNNEQFF
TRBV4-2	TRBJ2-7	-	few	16	TGTGCCAGCAGCCAAGAGTTCCCGGGGCACTCCTACGAGCAGTACTTC	CASSQEFPGHSYEQYF
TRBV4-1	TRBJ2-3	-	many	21	TGCGCCAGCAGCCAAGGATCACCCCTCAGGGGGGGGCGCCTCGGAGCAGATACGCAGTATTTT	CASSQGSPLRGGRLGADTQYF
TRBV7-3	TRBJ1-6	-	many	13	TGTGCCAGCAGCTTAGGGCAGAGGTCACCCCTCCACTTT	CASSLGQRSPLHF
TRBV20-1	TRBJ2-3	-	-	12	TGCAGTGCTAAAGGGACCACAGATACGCAGTATTTT	CSAKGTTDTQYF
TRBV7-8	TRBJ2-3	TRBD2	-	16	TGTGCCAGCAGGTCCCGGGGACTAGCGGCCACAGATACGCAGTATTTT	CASRSRGLAATDTQYF
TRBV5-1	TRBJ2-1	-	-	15	TGCGCCAGCAGCTTGGTTCAGGGGTTCTCCAATGAGCAGTTCTTC	CASSLVQGFSNEQFF
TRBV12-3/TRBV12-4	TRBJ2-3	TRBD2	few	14	TGTGCCAGCAGTTTCCTCGGGGGGGCGAGTACGCAGTATTTT	CASSFLGGASTQYF
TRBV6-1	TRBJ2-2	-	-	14	TGTGCCAGCAGCCCCATTGTGGGTACCGGGGAGCTGTTTTTT	CASSPIVGTGELFF
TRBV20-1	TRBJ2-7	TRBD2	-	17	TGCAGTGCTAGAGATCTAACTAGCGGGAGTTTGTCCTACGAGCAGTACTTC	CSARDLTSGSLSYEQYF